The rows below give T cell receptor beta chains drawn from one sample of a study of cytomegalovirus exposure and HLA in healthy donors. Some clones are missing from TCRdb's copy, which holds only in-frame ones; the method was immunoSEQ multiplex PCR. The sample totals under 90,000 clones; its top ten clones hold 6.5% to 9.5%. The source material was PBMCs. Receptors were obtained from a female donor in good health and CMV-seropositive. CDR3s include the opening cysteine and the closing phenylalanine or tryptophan. The D gene is left open where the match is weak.

v_gene: TRBV5-8; j_gene: TRBJ2-1; d_gene: TRBD1; CDR3aa: CASSLRGRGRDEQFF; CDR3nt: TGTGCCAGCAGCTTGAGGGGCAGGGGGCGCGATGAGCAGTTCTTC
v_gene: TRBV5-1; j_gene: TRBJ2-1; d_gene: TRBD2; CDR3aa: CASSDNLAAEQFF; CDR3nt: TGCGCCAGCAGCGATAACCTAGCGGCTGAGCAGTTCTTC
v_gene: TRBV18; j_gene: TRBJ2-7; d_gene: -; CDR3aa: CASSVLPGLSYEQYF; CDR3nt: TGTGCCAGCTCAGTACTACCGGGACTCTCCTACGAGCAGTACTTC
v_gene: TRBV14; j_gene: TRBJ2-7; d_gene: TRBD1; CDR3aa: CASSPTGVRSNEQYF; CDR3nt: TGTGCCAGCAGCCCAACAGGGGTAAGGTCGAACGAGCAGTACTTC
v_gene: TRBV18; j_gene: TRBJ1-2; d_gene: -; CDR3aa: CASSPPAREDGYTF; CDR3nt: TGTGCCAGCTCACCACCGGCCAGGGAGGATGGCTACACCTTC
v_gene: TRBV13; j_gene: TRBJ1-1; d_gene: TRBD1; CDR3aa: CASSFTGVTEAFF; CDR3nt: TGTGCCAGCAGCTTTACAGGGGTGACTGAAGCTTTCTTT
v_gene: TRBV7-9; j_gene: TRBJ2-7; d_gene: -; CDR3aa: CASSLALVDPLEQYF; CDR3nt: TGTGCCAGCAGCTTAGCCCTAGTAGACCCTCTCGAGCAGTACTTC
v_gene: TRBV5-6; j_gene: TRBJ1-1; d_gene: TRBD1; CDR3aa: CASSEQGGESTEAFF; CDR3nt: TGTGCCAGCAGCGAGCAAGGGGGCGAGAGCACTGAAGCTTTCTTT
v_gene: TRBV14; j_gene: TRBJ2-7; d_gene: TRBD2; CDR3aa: CASSRELAGDEQYF; CDR3nt: TGTGCCAGCAGCCGAGAACTAGCGGGAGACGAGCAGTACTTC
v_gene: TRBV5-1; j_gene: TRBJ1-5; d_gene: -; CDR3aa: CASSLGQSSNQPQHF; CDR3nt: TGCGCCAGCAGCCTTGGACAGAGTAGCAATCAGCCCCAGCATTTT
v_gene: TRBV4-1; j_gene: TRBJ2-1; d_gene: TRBD1; CDR3aa: CASSQAGAGGQFF; CDR3nt: TGCGCCAGCAGCCAAGCGGGTGCAGGGGGGCAGTTCTTC
v_gene: TRBV30; j_gene: TRBJ1-5; d_gene: -; CDR3aa: CAWSPGTGGMGNQPQHF; CDR3nt: TGTGCCTGGAGCCCTGGGACGGGGGGGATGGGCAATCAGCCCCAGCATTTT
v_gene: TRBV7-8; j_gene: TRBJ2-1; d_gene: TRBD1; CDR3aa: CASSWGLGGAYNEQFF; CDR3nt: TGTGCCAGCAGCTGGGGGCTAGGGGGCGCCTACAATGAGCAGTTCTTC
v_gene: TRBV5-4; j_gene: TRBJ2-1; d_gene: TRBD2; CDR3aa: CASSPRSGGADEQFF; CDR3nt: TGTGCCAGCAGCCCCCGCAGCGGGGGGGCTGATGAGCAGTTCTTC
v_gene: TRBV6-5; j_gene: TRBJ2-1; d_gene: TRBD2; CDR3aa: CASSYFGTSSYNEQFF; CDR3nt: TGTGCCAGCAGTTACTTTGGGACTAGCTCCTACAATGAGCAGTTCTTC
v_gene: TRBV4-3; j_gene: TRBJ2-7; d_gene: TRBD1; CDR3aa: CASSHNSRGIRYEQYF; CDR3nt: TGCGCCAGCAGCCACAATTCCAGGGGGATCAGATACGAGCAGTACTTC
v_gene: TRBV25-1; j_gene: TRBJ2-1; d_gene: -; CDR3aa: CASSESVGLGGHNEQFF; CDR3nt: TGTGCCAGCAGTGAATCGGTGGGACTTGGGGGACACAATGAGCAGTTCTTC
v_gene: TRBV11-2; j_gene: TRBJ2-7; d_gene: TRBD1; CDR3aa: CASSLGTAEQYF; CDR3nt: TGTGCCAGCAGCCTCGGGACAGCCGAGCAGTACTTC
v_gene: TRBV9; j_gene: TRBJ2-3; d_gene: TRBD1; CDR3aa: CASSGRTGGTDTQYF; CDR3nt: TGTGCCAGCAGCGGTCGGACAGGGGGCACAGATACGCAGTATTTT